This TCR beta chain originates from a study of blood T cell repertoires in COVID-19 (dated by TCRdb to the early 2020s). Regarding the study in general: Collaborator samples came from the United States, Italy and Spain and covered acute and convalescent phases of COVID-19. The material from the prospective study consisted of cDNA or gDNA derived from T cells, B-cell-depleted T cells, or PBMCs. The dataset comprised deeply sampled blood TCRbeta repertoires from subjects exposed to, actively infected with, or recovered from COVID-19. The repertoires were made available in a free public database intended to serve as a resource for research on the immune response to SARS-CoV-2. Samples were obtained from the ongoing ImmuneRACE study (first 160 participants) and from roughly 1,300 subjects provided by 6 global collaborators. Nearly every sample came with metadata listing a de-identified subject ID, COVID-19 status, age in years and sex. HLA class I and class II types, where available, came from metadata supplied by the sample provider rather than from assay-based typing.

Concerning this clone: Which antigen it targets is not known. One base away there is no much larger clone; base qualities are not given.

TCRbeta CDR3 regions were amplified from genomic DNA by means of the immunoSEQ Assay, a bias-controlled multiplex PCR. The paper's processing steps were these. The number of nucleated cells in each sample was estimated by amplification of reference gene primers within the assay. Sequence reads were collapsed and filtered to measure the absolute abundance of every unique TCRbeta CDR3 rearrangement. For each sample, productive Simpson clonality was calculated by taking the square root of Simpson's diversity index across productive rearrangements. In its TCRdb copy, this immuneACCESS table keeps in-frame sequences only and misses some clones. Where compared with another copy, unresolved V genes explain less than half of these, and the others have no known cause. The V and J calls and the clone size are those of that table, but D and trimming were determined from the DNA. This sample is represented by fewer than 300,000 clones; around 90% of them were singletons. The top ten clonotypes cover 0.95% to 1% of the sample.

Samples from volunteer blood donors who had recovered from COVID-19 were contributed by a second Seattle source. The collaborating institutions used their own protocols to collect whole blood in K2EDTA tubes. Collaborator samples were shipped for TCRbeta analysis as frozen whole blood, isolated PBMCs, or DNA extracted from either sample type. A distance of 14 bases separates the germline ends of V and J, which lose 8 bases and 0 bases respectively. The germline V gene encodes CDR1 LNHDA and CDR2 SQIVND (reference sequence). The CDR3 starts with the cysteine, ends with the phenylalanine, and has 14 residues. Left in the record is the CDR3 DNA by itself, 42 bases read in frame from the first base. General study outcomes and caveats: The quantity of clinical and demographic metadata differed by source and by participant and was supplied without curation.

This clonotype was sampled from a woman in her 40s who had recovered from COVID-19. Sequencing was done on a sample of peripheral blood. Recombination joined TRBV19 with TRBJ2-7; the D region possibly corresponds to TRBD2 (6 bases align). At the DNA level, the sequence is TGTGCCAGTTCACGGACGGGGGACTCCTACGAGCAGTACTTC. It codes for CASSRTGDSYEQYF.